This T cell receptor (beta chain) was sequenced during a study of blood T cell repertoires in COVID-19. Study-level information: Spain, Italy and the United States supplied samples that represented acute and convalescent COVID-19. Nucleic acid was either cDNA or gDNA, and it came from T cells, B-cell-depleted T cells, or PBMCs.

In the original processing: From reference gene primer amplification, estimates of nucleated cell counts were derived. Using immunoSEQ multiplex PCR, the repertoire was profiled, and TCRdb retains in-frame clones only, with some absent. The DNA gave D and trimming, while V, J and clone size come from that table. The table has about 75,000 clones, 88% seen once. Trimming took off 4 bases at V and 0 bases at J, with 12 bases between the two ends. Germline CDR1 is KGHSH and CDR2 is LQKENI. This CDR3 has 15 amino acids. This clonotype originated in a woman aged 70 to 79 with acute or convalescent COVID-19. J is TRBJ1-1 and V is TRBV18, with D perhaps TRBD1 (5 bases). The sequenced sample was peripheral blood. The chain's CDR3 is CASSQTENMNTEAFF. DNA for the CDR3: TGTGCCAGCTCACAGACAGAAAACATGAACACTGAAGCTTTCTTT.